This T cell receptor beta chain was captured by sequencing in a study of PD-L1 blockade in urothelial cancer. Noted time point: pretreatment peripheral blood. Trimming at V came to 1 base and at J to 4 bases, leaving 0 bases not matched to a gene. Germline V CDR1 and CDR2: SGHTA, FQGTGA. The CDR3 covers 14 residues. Sequenced by immunoSEQ multiplex PCR; TCRdb stores in-frame clones only, minus some. The sample carries almost 50,000 clones, about 86% recorded once. Sample: PBMCs, taken around atezolizumab (anti-PD-L1) treatment. The V call is TRBV7-3, the J call TRBJ2-2; TRBD2 matches at 7 bases. The receptor was isolated from a man aged 70 or older with urothelial cancer. The CDR3 sequence: CASSLSGGTGELFF. CDR3 in DNA: TGTGCCAGCAGCTTAAGCGGGGGCACCGGGGAGCTGTTTTTT.